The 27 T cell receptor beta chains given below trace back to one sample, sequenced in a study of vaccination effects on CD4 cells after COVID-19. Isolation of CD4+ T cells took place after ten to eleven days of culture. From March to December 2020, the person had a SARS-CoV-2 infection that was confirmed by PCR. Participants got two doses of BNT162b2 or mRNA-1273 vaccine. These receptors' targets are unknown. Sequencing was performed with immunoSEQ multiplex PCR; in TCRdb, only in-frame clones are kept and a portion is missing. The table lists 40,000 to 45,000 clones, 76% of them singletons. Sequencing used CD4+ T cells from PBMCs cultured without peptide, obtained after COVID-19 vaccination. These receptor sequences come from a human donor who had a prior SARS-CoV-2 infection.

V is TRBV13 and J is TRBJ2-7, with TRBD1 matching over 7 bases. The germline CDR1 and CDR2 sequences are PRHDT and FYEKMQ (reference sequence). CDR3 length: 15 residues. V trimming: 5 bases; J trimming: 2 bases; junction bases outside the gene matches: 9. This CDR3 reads CASSTRTGPTYEQYF. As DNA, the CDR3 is TGTGCCAGCAGCACTAGGACAGGTCCAACCTACGAGCAGTACTTC.

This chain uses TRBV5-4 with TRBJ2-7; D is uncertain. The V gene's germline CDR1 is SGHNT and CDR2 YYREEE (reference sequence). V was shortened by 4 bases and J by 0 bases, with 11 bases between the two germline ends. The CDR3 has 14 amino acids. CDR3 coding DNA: TGTGCCAGCAGCCAGGACGGATTCTCCTACGAGCAGTACTTC. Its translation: CASSQDGFSYEQYF.

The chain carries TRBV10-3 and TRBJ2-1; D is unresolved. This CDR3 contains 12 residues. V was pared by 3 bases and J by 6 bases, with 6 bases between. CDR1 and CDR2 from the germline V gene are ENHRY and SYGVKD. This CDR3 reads CAISDAGNEQFF. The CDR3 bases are TGTGCCATCAGTGACGCAGGCAATGAGCAGTTCTTC.

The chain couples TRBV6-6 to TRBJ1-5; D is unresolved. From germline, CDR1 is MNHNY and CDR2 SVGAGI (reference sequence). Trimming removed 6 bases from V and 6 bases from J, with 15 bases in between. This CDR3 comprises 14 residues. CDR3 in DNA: TGTGCCAGCAGCGAACGAGGGTGGGCTCAGCCCCAGCATTTT. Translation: CASSERGWAQPQHF.

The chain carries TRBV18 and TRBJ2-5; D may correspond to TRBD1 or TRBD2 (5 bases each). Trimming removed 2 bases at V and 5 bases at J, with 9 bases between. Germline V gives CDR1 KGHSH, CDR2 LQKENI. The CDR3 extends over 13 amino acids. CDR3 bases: TGTGCCAGCTCACCAGGGGGATCGGAGACCCAGTACTTC. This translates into CASSPGGSETQYF.

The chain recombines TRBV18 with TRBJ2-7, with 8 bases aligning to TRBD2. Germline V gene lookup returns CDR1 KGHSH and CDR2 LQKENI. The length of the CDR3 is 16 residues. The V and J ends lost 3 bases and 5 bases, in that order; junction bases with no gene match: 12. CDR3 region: CASSPGSRGAIHEQYF. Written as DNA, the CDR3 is TGTGCCAGCTCACCGGGTTCGCGGGGGGCGATCCACGAGCAGTACTTC.

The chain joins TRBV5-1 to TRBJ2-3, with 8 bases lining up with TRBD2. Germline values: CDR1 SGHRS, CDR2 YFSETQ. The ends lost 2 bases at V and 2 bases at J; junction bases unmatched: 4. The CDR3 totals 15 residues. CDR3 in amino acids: CASSFQLAATDTQYF. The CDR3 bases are TGCGCCAGCAGCTTTCAACTAGCGGCCACAGATACGCAGTATTTT.

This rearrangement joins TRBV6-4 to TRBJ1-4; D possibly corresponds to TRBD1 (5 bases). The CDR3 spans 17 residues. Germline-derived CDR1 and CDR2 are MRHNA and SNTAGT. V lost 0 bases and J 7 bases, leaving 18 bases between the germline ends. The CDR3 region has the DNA TGTGCCAGCAGTGACTCGGGGGGTGGGCAGGGTGGTGAAAAACTGTTTTTT. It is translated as CASSDSGGGQGGEKLFF.

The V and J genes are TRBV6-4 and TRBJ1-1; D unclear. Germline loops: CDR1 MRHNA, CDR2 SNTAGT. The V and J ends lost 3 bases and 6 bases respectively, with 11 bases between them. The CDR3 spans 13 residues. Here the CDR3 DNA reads TGTGCCAGCAGTGAAAGAGAGGAGGCTGAAGCTTTCTTT. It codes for CASSEREEAEAFF.

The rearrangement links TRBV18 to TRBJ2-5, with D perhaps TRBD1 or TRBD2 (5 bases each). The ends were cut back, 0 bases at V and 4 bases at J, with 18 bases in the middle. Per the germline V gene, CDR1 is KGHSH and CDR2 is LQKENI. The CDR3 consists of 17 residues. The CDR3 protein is CASSPPSLPSGGETQYF. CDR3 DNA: TGTGCCAGCTCACCACCAAGTCTCCCATCTGGGGGAGAGACCCAGTACTTC.

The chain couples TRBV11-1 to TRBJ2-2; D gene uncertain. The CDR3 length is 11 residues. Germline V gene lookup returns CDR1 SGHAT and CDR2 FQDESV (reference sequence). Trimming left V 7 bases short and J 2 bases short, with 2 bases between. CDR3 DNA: TGTGCCAGCACCAACACCGGGGAGCTGTTTTTT. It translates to CASTNTGELFF.

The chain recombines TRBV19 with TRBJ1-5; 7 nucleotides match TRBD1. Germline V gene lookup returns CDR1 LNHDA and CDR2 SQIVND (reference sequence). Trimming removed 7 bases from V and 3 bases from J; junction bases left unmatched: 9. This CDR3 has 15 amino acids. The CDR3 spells CASTQGGRFNQPQHF. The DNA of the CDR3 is TGTGCCAGTACCCAGGGGGGACGTTTCAATCAGCCCCAGCATTTT.

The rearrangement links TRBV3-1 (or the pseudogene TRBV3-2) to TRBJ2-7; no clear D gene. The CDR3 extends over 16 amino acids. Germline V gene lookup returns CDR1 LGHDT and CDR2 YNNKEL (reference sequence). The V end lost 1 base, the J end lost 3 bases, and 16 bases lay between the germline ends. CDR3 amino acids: CASSQGTTSLVYEQYF. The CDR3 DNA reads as TGTGCCAGCAGCCAAGGGACCACCTCCTTAGTCTACGAGCAGTACTTC.

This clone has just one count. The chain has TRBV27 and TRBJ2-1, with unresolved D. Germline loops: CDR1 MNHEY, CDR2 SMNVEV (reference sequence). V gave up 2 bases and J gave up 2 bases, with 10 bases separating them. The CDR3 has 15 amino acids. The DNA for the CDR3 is TGTGCCAGCAGTTTAATGTCAGTTGCCTACAATGAGCAGTTCTTC. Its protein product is CASSLMSVAYNEQFF.

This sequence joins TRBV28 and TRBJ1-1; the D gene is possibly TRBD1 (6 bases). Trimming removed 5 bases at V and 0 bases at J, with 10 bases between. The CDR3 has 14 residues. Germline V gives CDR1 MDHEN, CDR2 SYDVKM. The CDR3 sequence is CASSLGTLNTEAFF. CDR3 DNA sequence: TGTGCCAGCAGTCTAGGGACACTGAACACTGAAGCTTTCTTT.

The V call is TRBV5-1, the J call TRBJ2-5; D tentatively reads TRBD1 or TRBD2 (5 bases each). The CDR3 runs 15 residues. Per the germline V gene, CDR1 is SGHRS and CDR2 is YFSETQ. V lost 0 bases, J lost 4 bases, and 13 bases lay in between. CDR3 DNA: TGCGCCAGCAGCTTGGGAGGGAGTGGGGGAGAGACCCAGTACTTC. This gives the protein CASSLGGSGGETQYF.

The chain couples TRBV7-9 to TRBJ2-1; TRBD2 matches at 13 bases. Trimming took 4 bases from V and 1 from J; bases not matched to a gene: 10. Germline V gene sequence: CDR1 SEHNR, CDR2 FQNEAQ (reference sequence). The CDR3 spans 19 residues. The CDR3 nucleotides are TGTGCCAGCAGCTCACTAATCCCGGGACTAGCGGGGTCCTACAATGAGCAGTTCTTC. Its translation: CASSSLIPGLAGSYNEQFF.

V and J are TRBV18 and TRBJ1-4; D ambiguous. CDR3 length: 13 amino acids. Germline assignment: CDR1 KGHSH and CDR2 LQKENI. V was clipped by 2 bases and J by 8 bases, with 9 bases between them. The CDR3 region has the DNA TGTGCCAGCTCACCAAGTTTGAGGGAAAAACTGTTTTTT. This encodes CASSPSLREKLFF. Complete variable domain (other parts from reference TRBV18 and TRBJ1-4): NAGVMQNPRHLVRRRGQEARLRCSPMKGHSHVYWYRQLPEEGLKFMVYLQKENIIDESGMPKERFSAEFPKEGPSILRIQQVVRGDSAAYFCASSPSLREKLFFGSGTQLSVL.

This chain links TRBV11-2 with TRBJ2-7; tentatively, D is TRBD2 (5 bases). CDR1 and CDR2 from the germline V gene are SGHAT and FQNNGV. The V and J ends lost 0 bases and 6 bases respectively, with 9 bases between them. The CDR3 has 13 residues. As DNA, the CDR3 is TGTGCCAGCAGCTTAGATAGGACTTCCGAGCAGTACTTC. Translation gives CASSLDRTSEQYF.

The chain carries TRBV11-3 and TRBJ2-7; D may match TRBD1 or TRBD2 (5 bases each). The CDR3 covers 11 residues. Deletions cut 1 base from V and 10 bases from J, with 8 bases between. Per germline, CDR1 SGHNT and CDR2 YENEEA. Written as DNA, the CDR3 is TGTGCCAGCAGCTTAGGTGGGGACCAGTACTTC. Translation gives CASSLGGDQYF.

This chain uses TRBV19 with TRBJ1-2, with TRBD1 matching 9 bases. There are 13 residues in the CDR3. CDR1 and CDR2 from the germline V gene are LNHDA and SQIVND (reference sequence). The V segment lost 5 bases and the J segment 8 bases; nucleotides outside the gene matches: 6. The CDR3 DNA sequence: TGTGCCAGTAGTTGGGGGACAGGGAGCGGCTACACCTTC. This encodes CASSWGTGSGYTF.

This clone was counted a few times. Written as DNA, the CDR3 is TGCGCCAGCTCTTCATTACAGGGGCCCTATGGCTACACCTTC. Amino acids: CASSSLQGPYGYTF. This sequence joins TRBV5-1 and TRBJ1-2; 7 bases line up with TRBD1. V trimming: 7 bases; J trimming: 4 bases; junction bases outside the gene matches: 10. The CDR3 loop spans 14 amino acids. Germline values: CDR1 SGHRS, CDR2 YFSETQ.

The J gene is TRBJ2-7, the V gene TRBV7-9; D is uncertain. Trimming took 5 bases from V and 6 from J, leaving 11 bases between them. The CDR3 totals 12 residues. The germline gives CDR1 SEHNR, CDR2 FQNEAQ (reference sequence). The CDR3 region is CASSMDSPEQYF. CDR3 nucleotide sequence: TGTGCCAGCAGCATGGATTCTCCCGAGCAGTACTTC.

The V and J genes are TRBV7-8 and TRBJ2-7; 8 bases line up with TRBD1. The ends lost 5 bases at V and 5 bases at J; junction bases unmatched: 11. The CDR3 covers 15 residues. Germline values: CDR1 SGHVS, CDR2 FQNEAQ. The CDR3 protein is CASSQKWGTGDEQYF. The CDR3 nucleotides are TGTGCCAGCAGCCAAAAGTGGGGGACAGGCGACGAGCAGTACTTC. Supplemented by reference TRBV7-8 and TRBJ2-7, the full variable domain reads GAGVSQSPRYKVAKRGQDVALRCDPISGHVSLFWYQQALGQGPEFLTYFQNEAQLDKSGLPSDRFFAERPEGSVSTLKIQRTQQEDSAVYLCASSQKWGTGDEQYFGPGTRLTVT.

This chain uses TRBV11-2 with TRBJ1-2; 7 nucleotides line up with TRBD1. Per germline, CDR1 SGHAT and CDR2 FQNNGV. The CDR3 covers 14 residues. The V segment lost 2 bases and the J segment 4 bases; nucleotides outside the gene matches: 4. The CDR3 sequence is CASSLLGQSYGYTF. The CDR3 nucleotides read TGTGCCAGCAGCTTACTGGGACAGTCCTATGGCTACACCTTC.

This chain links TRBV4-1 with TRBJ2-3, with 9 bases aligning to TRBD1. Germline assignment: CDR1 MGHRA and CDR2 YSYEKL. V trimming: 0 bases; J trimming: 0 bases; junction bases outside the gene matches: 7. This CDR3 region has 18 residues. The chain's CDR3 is CASSQESFGTGSTDTQYF. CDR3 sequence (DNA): TGCGCCAGCAGCCAAGAATCGTTCGGGACAGGGAGCACAGATACGCAGTATTTT.

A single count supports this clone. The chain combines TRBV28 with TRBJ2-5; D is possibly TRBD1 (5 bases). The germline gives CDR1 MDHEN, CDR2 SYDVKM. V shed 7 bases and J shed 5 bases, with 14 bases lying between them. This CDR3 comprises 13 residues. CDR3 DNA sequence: TGTGCCAGCACCTCTTGGGGCCGGGAGACCCAGTACTTC. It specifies CASTSWGRETQYF.